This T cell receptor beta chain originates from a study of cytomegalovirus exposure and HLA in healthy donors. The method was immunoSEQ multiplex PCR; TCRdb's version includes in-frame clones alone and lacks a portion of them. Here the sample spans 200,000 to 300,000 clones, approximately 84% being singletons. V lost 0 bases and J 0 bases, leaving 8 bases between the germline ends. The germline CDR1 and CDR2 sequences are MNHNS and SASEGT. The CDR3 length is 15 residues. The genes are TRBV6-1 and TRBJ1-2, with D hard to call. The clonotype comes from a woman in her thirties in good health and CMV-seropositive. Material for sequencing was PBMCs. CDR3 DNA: TGTGCCAGCAGTGAAGCGTATTTTGCTAACTATGGCTACACCTTC. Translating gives CASSEAYFANYGYTF.